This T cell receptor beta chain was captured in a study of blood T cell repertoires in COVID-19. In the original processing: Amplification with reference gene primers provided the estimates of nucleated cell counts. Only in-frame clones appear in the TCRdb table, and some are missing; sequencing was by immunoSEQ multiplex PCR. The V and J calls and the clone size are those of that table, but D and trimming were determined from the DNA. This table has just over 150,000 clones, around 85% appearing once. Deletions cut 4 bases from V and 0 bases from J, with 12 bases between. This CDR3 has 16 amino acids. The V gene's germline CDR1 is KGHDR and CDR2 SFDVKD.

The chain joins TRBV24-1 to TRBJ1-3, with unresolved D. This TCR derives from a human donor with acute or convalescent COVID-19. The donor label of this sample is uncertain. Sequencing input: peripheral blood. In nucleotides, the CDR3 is TGTGCCACCAGTGACGGCCCGGGGAACTCTGGAAACACCATATATTTT. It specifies CATSDGPGNSGNTIYF.